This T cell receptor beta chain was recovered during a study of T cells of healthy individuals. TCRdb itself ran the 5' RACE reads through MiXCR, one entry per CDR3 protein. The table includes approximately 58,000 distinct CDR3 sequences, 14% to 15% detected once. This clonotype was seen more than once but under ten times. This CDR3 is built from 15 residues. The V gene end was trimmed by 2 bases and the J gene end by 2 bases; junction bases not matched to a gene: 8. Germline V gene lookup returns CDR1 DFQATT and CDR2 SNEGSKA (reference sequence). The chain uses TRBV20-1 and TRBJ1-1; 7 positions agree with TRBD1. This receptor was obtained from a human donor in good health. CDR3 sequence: CSARQGDRLNTEAFF. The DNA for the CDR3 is TGCAGTGCTAGACAGGGGGACCGACTAAACACTGAAGCTTTCTTT.